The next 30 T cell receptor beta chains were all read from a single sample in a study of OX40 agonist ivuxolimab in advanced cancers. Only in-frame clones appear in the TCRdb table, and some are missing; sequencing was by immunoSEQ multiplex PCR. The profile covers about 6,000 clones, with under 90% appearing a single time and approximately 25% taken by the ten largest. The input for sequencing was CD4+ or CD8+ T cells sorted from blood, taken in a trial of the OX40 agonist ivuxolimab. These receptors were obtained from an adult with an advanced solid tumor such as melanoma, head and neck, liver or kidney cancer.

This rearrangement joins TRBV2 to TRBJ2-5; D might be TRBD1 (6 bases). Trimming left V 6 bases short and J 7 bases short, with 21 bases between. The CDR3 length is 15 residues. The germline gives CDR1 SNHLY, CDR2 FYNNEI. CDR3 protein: CASRDPGVDIGTQYF. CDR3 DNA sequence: TGTGCCAGCAGAGACCCAGGGGTGGACATAGGGACCCAGTACTTC. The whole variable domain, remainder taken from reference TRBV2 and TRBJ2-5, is EPEVTQTPSHQVTQMGQEVILRCVPISNHLYFYWYRQILGQKVEFLVSFYNNEISEKSEIFDDQFSVERPDGSNFTLKIRSTKLEDSAMYFCASRDPGVDIGTQYFGPGTRLLVL.

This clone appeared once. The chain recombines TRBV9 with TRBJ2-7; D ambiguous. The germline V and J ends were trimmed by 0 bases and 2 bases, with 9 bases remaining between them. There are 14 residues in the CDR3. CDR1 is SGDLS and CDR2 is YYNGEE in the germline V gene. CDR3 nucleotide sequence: TGTGCCAGCAGCGTAGGGATAGCCCCCTACGAGCAGTACTTC. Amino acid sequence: CASSVGIAPYEQYF.

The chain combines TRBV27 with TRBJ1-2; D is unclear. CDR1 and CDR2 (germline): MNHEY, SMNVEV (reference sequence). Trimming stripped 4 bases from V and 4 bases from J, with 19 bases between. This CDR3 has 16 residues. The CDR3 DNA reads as TGTGCCAGCAGTTCCCTGGACGGGATAAATGGCTATGGCTACACCTTC. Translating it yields CASSSLDGINGYGYTF.

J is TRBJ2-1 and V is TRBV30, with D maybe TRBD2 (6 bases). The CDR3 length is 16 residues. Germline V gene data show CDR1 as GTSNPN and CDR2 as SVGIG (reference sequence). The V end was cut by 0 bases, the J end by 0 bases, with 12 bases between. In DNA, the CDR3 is TGTGCCTGGAGTGTAGCGTTCGGGAGCTCCTACAATGAGCAGTTCTTC. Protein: CAWSVAFGSSYNEQFF.

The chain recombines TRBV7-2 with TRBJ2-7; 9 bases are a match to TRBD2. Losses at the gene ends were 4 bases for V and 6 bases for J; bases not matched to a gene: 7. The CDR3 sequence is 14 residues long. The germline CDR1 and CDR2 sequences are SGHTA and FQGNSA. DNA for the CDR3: TGTGCCAGCAGCTATAGCGGGAGCGGAGGCGAGCAGTACTTC. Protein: CASSYSGSGGEQYF. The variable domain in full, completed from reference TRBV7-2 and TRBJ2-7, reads GAGVSQSPSNKVTEKGKDVELRCDPISGHTALYWYRQSLGQGLEFLIYFQGNSAPDKSGLPSDRFSAERTGGSVSTLTIQRTQQEDSAVYLCASSYSGSGGEQYFGPGTRLTVT.

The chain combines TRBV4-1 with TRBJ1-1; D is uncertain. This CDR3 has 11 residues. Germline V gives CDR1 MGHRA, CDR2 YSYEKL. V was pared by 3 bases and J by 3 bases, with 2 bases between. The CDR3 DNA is TGCGCCAGCAGCCACTACACTGAAGCTTTCTTT. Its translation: CASSHYTEAFF.

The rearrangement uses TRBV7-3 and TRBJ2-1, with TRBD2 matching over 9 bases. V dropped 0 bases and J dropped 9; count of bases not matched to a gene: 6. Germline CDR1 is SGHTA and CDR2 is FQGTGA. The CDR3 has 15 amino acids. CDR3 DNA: TGTGCCAGCAGCTTAACCCGCGGGGGGGCCACTGAGCAGTTCTTC. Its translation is CASSLTRGGATEQFF.

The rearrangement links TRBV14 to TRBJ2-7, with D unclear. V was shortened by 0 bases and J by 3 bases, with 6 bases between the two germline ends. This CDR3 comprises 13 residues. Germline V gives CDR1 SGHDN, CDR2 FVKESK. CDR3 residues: CASSQDRDYEQYF. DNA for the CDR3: TGTGCCAGCAGCCAAGATCGCGACTACGAGCAGTACTTC.

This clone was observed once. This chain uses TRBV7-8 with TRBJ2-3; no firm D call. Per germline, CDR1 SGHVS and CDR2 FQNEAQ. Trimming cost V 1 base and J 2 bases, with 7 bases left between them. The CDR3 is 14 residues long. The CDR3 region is CASSLVGFTDTQYF. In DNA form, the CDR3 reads TGTGCCAGCAGCTTAGTTGGGTTCACAGATACGCAGTATTTT.

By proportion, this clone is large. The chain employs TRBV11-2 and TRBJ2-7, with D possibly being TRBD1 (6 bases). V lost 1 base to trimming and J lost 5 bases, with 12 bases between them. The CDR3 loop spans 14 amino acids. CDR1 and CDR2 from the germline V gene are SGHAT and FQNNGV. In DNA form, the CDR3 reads TGTGCCAGCAGCTTAGCAGTCAGGGGAGACGAGCAGTACTTC. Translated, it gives CASSLAVRGDEQYF.

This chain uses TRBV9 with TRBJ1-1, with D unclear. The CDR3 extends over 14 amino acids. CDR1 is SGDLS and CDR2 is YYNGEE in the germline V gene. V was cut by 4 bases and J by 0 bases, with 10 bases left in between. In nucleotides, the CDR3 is TGTGCCAGCAGCCCCCGCGGGGTGAACACTGAAGCTTTCTTT. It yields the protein CASSPRGVNTEAFF.

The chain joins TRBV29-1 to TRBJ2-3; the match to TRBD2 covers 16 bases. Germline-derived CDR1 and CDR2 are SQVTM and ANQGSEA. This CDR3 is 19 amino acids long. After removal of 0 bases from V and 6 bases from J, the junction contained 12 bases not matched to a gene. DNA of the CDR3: TGCAGCGTTGAAGATCCCCCGGGACTAGCGGGGGGGGTCGGGGATACGCAGTATTTT. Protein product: CSVEDPPGLAGGVGDTQYF.

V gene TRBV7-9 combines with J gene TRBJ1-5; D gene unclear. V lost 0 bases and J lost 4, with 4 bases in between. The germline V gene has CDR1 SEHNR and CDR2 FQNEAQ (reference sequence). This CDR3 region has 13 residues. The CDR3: CASSLALNQPQHF. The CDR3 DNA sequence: TGTGCCAGCAGCTTAGCCCTAAATCAGCCCCAGCATTTT.

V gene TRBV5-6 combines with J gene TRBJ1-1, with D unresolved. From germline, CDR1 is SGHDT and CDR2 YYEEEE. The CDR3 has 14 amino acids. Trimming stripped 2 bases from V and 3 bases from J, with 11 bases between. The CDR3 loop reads CASSLILLDTEAFF. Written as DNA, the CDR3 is TGTGCCAGCAGCTTAATCCTTCTGGACACTGAAGCTTTCTTT.

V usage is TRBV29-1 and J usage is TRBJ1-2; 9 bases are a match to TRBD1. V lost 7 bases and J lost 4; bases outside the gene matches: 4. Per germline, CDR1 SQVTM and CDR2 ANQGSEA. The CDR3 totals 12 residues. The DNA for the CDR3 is TGCAGCGCCCGACAGGGGGTCTATGGCTACACCTTC. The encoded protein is CSARQGVYGYTF. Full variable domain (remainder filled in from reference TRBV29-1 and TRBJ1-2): SAVISQKPSRDICQRGTSLTIQCQVDSQVTMMFWYRQQPGQSLTLIATANQGSEATYESGFVIDKFPISRPNLTFSTLTVSNMSPEDSSIYLCSARQGVYGYTFGSGTRLTVV.

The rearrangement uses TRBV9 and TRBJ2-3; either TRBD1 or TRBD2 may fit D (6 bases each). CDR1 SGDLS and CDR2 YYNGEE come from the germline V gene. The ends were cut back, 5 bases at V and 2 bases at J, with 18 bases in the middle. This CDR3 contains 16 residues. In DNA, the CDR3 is TGTGCCAGCAGTGCCTTTGGGGGGCTCGTCACAGATACGCAGTATTTT. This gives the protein CASSAFGGLVTDTQYF.

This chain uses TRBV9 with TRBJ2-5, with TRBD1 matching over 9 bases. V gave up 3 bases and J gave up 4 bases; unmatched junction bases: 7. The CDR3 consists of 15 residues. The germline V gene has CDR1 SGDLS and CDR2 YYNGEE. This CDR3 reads CASSAGTGRSETQYF. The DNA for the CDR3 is TGTGCCAGCAGCGCCGGGACAGGGCGCTCAGAGACCCAGTACTTC.

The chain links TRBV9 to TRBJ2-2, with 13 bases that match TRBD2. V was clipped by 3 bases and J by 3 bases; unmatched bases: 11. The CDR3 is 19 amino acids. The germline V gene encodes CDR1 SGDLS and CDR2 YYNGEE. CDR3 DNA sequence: TGTGCCAGCAGCGCGCCCCGGACTAGCGGGAGAAAGGACACCGGGGAGCTGTTTTTT. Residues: CASSAPRTSGRKDTGELFF.

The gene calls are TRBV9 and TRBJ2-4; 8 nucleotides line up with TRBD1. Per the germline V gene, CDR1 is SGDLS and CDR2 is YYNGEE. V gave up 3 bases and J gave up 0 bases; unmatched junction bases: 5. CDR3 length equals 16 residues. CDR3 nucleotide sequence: TGTGCCAGCAGCGCAGGACAGGGACTAGCCAAAAACATTCAGTACTTC. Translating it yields CASSAGQGLAKNIQYF.

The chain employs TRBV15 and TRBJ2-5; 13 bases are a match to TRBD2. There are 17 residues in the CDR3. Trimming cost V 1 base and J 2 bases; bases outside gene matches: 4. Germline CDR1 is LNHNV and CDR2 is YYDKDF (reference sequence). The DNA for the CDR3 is TGTGCCACCAGCAGAGGCACTAGCGGGGGGGCACAAGAGACCCAGTACTTC. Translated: CATSRGTSGGAQETQYF.

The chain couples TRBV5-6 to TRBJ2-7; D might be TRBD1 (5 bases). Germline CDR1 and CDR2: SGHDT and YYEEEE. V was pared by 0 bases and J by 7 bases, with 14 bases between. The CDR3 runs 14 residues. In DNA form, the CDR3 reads TGTGCCAGCAGCTTGGGTAGGGGATCGAGAGAGCAGTACTTC. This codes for CASSLGRGSREQYF.

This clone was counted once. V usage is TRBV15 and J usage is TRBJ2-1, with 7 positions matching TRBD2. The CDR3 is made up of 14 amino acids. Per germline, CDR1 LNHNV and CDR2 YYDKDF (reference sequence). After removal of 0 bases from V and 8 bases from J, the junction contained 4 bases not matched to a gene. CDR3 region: CATSRDFGRDEQFF. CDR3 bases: TGTGCCACCAGCAGAGATTTTGGGAGGGATGAGCAGTTCTTC.

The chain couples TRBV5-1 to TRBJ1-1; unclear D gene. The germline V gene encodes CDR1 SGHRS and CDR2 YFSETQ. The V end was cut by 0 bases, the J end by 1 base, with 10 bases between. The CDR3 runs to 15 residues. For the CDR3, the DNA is TGCGCCAGCAGCTTGGCCGGTTCGGGGAACACTGAAGCTTTCTTT. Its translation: CASSLAGSGNTEAFF.

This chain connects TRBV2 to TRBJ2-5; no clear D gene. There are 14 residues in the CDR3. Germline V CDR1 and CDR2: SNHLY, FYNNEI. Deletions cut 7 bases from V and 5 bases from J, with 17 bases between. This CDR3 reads CASNGPPYLETQYF. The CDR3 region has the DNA TGTGCCAGCAACGGGCCTCCTTACTTGGAGACCCAGTACTTC.

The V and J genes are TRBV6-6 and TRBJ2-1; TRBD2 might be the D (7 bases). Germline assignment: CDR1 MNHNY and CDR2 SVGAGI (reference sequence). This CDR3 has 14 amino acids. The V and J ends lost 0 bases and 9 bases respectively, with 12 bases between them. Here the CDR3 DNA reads TGTGCCAGCAGTTACTCGAGGGGGGGCAGTGAGCAGTTCTTC. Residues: CASSYSRGGSEQFF.

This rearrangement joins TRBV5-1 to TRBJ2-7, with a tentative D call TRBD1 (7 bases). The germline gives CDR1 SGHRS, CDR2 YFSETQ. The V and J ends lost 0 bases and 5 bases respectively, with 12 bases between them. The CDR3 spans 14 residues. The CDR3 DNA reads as TGCGCCAGCAGCTTGGGGAGGGGGCTGGACGAGCAGTACTTC. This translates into CASSLGRGLDEQYF. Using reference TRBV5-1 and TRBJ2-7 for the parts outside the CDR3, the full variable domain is KAGVTQTPRYLIKTRGQQVTLSCSPISGHRSVSWYQQTPGQGLQFLFEYFSETQRNKGNFPGRFSGRQFSNSRSEMNVSTLELGDSALYLCASSLGRGLDEQYFGPGTRLTVT.

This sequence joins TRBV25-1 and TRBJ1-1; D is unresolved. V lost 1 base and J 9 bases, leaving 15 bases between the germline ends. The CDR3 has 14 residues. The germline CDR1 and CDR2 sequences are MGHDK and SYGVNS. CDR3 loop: CASSESGRLAKAFF. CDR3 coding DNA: TGTGCCAGCAGTGAATCCGGCAGGCTGGCGAAAGCTTTCTTT.

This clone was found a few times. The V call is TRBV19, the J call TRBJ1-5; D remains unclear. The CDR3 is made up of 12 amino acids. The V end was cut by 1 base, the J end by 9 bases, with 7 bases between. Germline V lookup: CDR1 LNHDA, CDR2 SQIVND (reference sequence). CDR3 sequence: CASSIGGSPQHF. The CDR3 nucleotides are TGTGCCAGTAGTATAGGAGGGTCGCCCCAGCATTTT.

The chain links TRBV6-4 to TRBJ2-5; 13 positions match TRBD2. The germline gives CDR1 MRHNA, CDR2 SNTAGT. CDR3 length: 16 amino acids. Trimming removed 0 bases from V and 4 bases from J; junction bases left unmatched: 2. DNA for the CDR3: TGTGCCAGCAGTGACTCAACTAGCGGGGGGGCAGAGACCCAGTACTTC. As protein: CASSDSTSGGAETQYF.

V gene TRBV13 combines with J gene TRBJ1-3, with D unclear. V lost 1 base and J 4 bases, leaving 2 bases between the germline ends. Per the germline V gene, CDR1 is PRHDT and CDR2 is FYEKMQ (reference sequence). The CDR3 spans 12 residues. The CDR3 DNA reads TGTGCCAGCAGCTTAGCGGGAAACACCATATATTTT. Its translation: CASSLAGNTIYF.